Presented here are 12 T cell receptor beta chains from one specimen sequenced in a study of T cell clonality in common variable immunodeficiency (dated by TCRdb to the mid-2010s). The library was built by means of the immunoSEQ multiplex PCR assay. Here the immuneACCESS table is served through TCRdb, limited to in-frame sequences with V and J called. Missing clones are a known gap in these copies; in checked studies unresolved V genes cover under half, and the rest lacks a known reason. This sample has tens of thousands of clones in the table, none counted a single time. The top ten clonotypes cover around 1.6% of the sample. The sequenced sample was peripheral blood mononuclear cells. These receptor sequences come from a person aged 18 to 75 in good health.

Comments on this clone: Coverage ceases 3 residues before the CDR3 finishes, and the germline J gene fills in the end. The rearrangement links TRBV29-1 to TRBJ2-1; TRBD2 matches 7 bases. The CDR3 is 14 residues long. Germline V gene data show CDR1 as SQVTM and CDR2 as ANQGSEA. V gave up 8 bases and J gave up 4 bases; unmatched junction bases: 11. CDR3 DNA, as far as it was read: TGCAGCCTTGCCCCTAGCGGAGTTTACAATGAG. Amino acids: CSLAPSGVYNE. The CDR3, in full, reads CSLAPSGVYNEQFF.

This clone was seen at least ten times. Read coverage stops 3 residues before the CDR3 terminus; the germline J gene supplies the remainder. The chain is built from TRBV5-1 and TRBJ1-2, with a weak D call TRBD1 (5 bases). This CDR3 has 15 amino acids. The germline CDR1 and CDR2 sequences are SGHRS and YFSETQ. With 0 bases removed from V and 3 bases from J, the gap between germline ends came to 12 bases. This chain's CDR3 is CASSLGGAEDYGYTF. CDR3 DNA (partial): TGCGCCAGCAGCTTGGGGGGCGCCGAAGACTATGGC.

In this sample, this clone turned up many times. The sequenced CDR3 bases are TGTGCCAGCAGTATCTACAGGGCGACTAACTATGGC. This sequence encodes CASSIYRATNYG. The full-length CDR3 reads as CASSIYRATNYGYTF. This sequence joins TRBV28 and TRBJ1-2; a weak D match, TRBD1 (6 bases). The CDR3 end falls 3 residues outside the read, so it is completed with the germline J gene. Trimming took off 5 bases at V and 0 bases at J, with 13 bases between the two ends. This CDR3 spans 15 amino acids. Germline V gene data show CDR1 as MDHEN and CDR2 as SYDVKM.

Ten or more counts support this clone. The sequenced fragment ends 3 residues before the CDR3 boundary, so the rest is inferred from the germline J gene. V is TRBV19 and J is TRBJ1-1; D gene uncertain. The V gene lost 4 bases and the J gene lost 5 bases, with 8 bases spanning the gap. The CDR3 spans 12 residues. Germline V CDR1 and CDR2: LNHDA, SQIVND (reference sequence). The chain's CDR3 is CASSSEYTEAFF. The DNA read from the CDR3 is TGTGCCAGTAGTAGCGAGTATACTGAA.

This clone has ten or more counts. The read gets to within 3 residues of the CDR3 end, and the germline J gene fills in the rest. V gene TRBV12-5 combines with J gene TRBJ2-1; the match to TRBD2 covers 8 bases. CDR1 LGHNT and CDR2 FRNRAP come from the germline V gene. The CDR3 runs to 17 residues. With V trimmed by 1 base and J by 0 bases, 5 bases remained unmatched. Partial CDR3 DNA: TGTGCTAGTGGTTTGGCGTTAGCGGGAAGCTCCTACAATGAG. Protein product: CASGLALAGSSYNE. The full-length CDR3 reads as CASGLALAGSSYNEQFF.

Remarks on this clone: With the read ending 3 residues before the CDR3 end, the germline J gene is used to fill in that end. The chain combines TRBV5-4 with TRBJ2-1, with a weak D call TRBD2 (5 bases). V lost 0 bases, J lost 6 bases, and 10 bases lay in between. Germline V lookup: CDR1 SGHNT, CDR2 YYREEE (reference sequence). The CDR3 loop spans 14 amino acids. CDR3 sequence reads: CASSLAGVGNEQFF. The sequenced part of the CDR3 DNA is TGTGCCAGCAGCTTGGCCGGGGTAGGCAATGAG.

Details on this clone: The CDR3 extends 3 residues past the end of the read, so its final part is completed from the germline J gene. The V gene is TRBV11-1, the J gene TRBJ2-1; the match to TRBD2 covers 11 bases. The germline V gene encodes CDR1 SGHAT and CDR2 FQDESV (reference sequence). The CDR3 contains 15 residues. The junction had 6 bases not matched to a gene; V was cut back by 5 bases and J by 6 bases. The CDR3 spells CASSQGLAGVNEQFF. The covered CDR3 bases are TGTGCCAGCAGCCAAGGACTAGCGGGTGTCAATGAG.

This clone has at least ten counts. The sequenced fragment ends 3 residues before the CDR3 boundary, so the rest is inferred from the germline J gene. The chain employs TRBV5-1 and TRBJ2-7; TRBD1 matches at 7 bases. Per the germline V gene, CDR1 is SGHRS and CDR2 is YFSETQ. CDR3 size: 13 residues. V lost 7 bases to trimming and J lost 1 base; unmatched junction nucleotides: 5. CDR3 bases read: TGCGCCAGCGGAATGACAGGGTCCTACGAG. It is translated as CASGMTGSYE. The complete CDR3 reads CASGMTGSYEQYF.

This clone appeared many times. The CDR3 end lies 3 residues beyond the end of the read and is filled in from the germline J gene. The gene calls are TRBV19 and TRBJ2-3; D is perhaps TRBD2 (7 bases). Deletions cut 7 bases from V and 2 bases from J, with 25 bases between. This CDR3 has 18 amino acids. Germline values: CDR1 LNHDA, CDR2 SQIVND (reference sequence). The sequenced CDR3 bases are TGTGCCAGTACCCCCAGGGGCAGCAGTAGCGGGCTCACAGATACG. The encoded protein is CASTPRGSSSGLTDT. The full-length CDR3 reads as CASTPRGSSSGLTDTQYF.

This clone was observed many times. The CDR3 end is not reached by the read, which stops 3 residues before it; the germline J gene fills it in. The gene calls are TRBV4-1 and TRBJ2-7, with D tentatively TRBD2 (6 bases). Trimming shortened V by 7 bases and J by 2 bases, and 15 bases separated the two germline ends. Germline V gene lookup returns CDR1 MGHRA and CDR2 YSYEKL. CDR3 length equals 14 residues. The CDR3 reads CASTLDSGPYEQYF. Partial CDR3 DNA: TGCGCCAGCACCCTCGATAGCGGTCCCTACGAG.

Worth noting for this clone: A much larger clone differs by one base, so this may be a read error. The read comes to an end 3 residues before the CDR3 does, leaving the germline J gene to fill in the end. V and J are TRBV19 and TRBJ1-2; D remains unclear. The germline V gene has CDR1 LNHDA and CDR2 SQIVND (reference sequence). The length of the CDR3 is 14 residues. V was shortened by 2 bases and J by 5 bases, with 12 bases between the two germline ends. CDR3: CASSIKASMYGYTF. CDR3 bases read: TGTGCCAGTAGTATAAAAGCCTCCATGTATGGC.

This clone was seen ten or more times. The CDR3 goes on 3 residues after the read ends, and that part is filled in from the germline J gene. J is TRBJ1-3 and V is TRBV29-1; 7 bases line up with TRBD1. Germline CDR1 reads SQVTM; CDR2 reads ANQGSEA. CDR3 size: 14 residues. V lost 2 bases to trimming and J lost 8 bases; unmatched junction nucleotides: 9. This chain's CDR3 is CSVEPLDRRDTIYF. The sequenced CDR3 bases are TGCAGCGTTGAACCCCTGGACAGGAGGGACACC.